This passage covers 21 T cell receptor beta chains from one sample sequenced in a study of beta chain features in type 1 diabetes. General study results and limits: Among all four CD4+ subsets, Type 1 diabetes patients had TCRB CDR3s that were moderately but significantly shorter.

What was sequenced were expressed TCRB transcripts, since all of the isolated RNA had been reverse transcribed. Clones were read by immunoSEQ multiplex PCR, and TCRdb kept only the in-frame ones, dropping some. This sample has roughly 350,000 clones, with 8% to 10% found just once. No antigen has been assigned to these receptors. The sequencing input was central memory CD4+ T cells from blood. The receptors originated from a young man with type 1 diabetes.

In DNA, the CDR3 is TGTGCCAGCAGTTTAAGCCAATACAATGAGCAGTTCTTC. This translates into CASSLSQYNEQFF. The genes are TRBV28 and TRBJ2-1; unclear D gene. The CDR3 totals 13 residues. V lost 2 bases and J lost 4, with 6 bases in between. Per germline, CDR1 MDHEN and CDR2 SYDVKM.

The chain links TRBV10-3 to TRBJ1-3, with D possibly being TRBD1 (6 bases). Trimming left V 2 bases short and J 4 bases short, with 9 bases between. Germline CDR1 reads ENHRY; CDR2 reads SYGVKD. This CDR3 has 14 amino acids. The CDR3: CAISEVDRGNTIYF. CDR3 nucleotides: TGTGCCATCAGTGAGGTAGACAGGGGAAACACCATATATTTT.

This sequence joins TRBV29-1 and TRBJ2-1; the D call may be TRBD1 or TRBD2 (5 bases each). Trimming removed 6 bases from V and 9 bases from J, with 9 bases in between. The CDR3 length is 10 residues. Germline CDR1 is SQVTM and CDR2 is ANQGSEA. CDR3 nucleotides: TGCAGCGTGGGGGATCTTGAGCAGTTCTTC. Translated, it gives CSVGDLEQFF.

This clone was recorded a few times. CDR3 region: CASSSDTYTDTQYF. The CDR3 nucleotides are TGCGCCAGCAGCTCGGACACATACACAGATACGCAGTATTTT. The V call is TRBV5-1, the J call TRBJ2-3; possibly TRBD1 for D (5 bases). The CDR3 is 14 residues long. With 3 bases removed from V and 2 bases from J, the gap between germline ends came to 10 bases. The V gene's germline CDR1 is SGHRS and CDR2 YFSETQ. Full variable domain (remainder filled in from reference TRBV5-1 and TRBJ2-3): KAGVTQTPRYLIKTRGQQVTLSCSPISGHRSVSWYQQTPGQGLQFLFEYFSETQRNKGNFPGRFSGRQFSNSRSEMNVSTLELGDSALYLCASSSDTYTDTQYFGPGTRLTVL.

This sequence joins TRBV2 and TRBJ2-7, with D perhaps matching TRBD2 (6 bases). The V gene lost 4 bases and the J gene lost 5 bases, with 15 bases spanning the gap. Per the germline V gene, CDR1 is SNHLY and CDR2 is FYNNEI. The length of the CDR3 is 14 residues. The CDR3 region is CASSGGSGGNEQYF. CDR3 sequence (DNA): TGTGCCAGCAGTGGTGGAAGTGGAGGGAACGAGCAGTACTTC.

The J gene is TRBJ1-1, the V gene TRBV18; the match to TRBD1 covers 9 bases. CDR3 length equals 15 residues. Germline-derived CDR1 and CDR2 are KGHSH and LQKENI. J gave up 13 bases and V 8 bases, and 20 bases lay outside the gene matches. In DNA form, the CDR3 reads TGTGCCAGCGCACTTGCACCGGGACAGGGAAAAAAGAGTTTCTTT. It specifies CASALAPGQGKKSFF.

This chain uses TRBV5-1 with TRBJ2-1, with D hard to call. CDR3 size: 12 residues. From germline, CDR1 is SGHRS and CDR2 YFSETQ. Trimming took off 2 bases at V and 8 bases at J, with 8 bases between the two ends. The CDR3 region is CASSFFIDEQFF. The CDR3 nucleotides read TGCGCCAGCAGCTTCTTTATTGATGAGCAGTTCTTC.

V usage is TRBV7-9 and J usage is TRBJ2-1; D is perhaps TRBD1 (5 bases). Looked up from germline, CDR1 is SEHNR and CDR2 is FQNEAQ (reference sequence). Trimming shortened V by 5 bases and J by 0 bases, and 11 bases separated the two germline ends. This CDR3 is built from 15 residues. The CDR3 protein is CASSLTGSSYNEQFF. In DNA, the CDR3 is TGTGCCAGCAGCCTAACAGGAAGCTCCTACAATGAGCAGTTCTTC.

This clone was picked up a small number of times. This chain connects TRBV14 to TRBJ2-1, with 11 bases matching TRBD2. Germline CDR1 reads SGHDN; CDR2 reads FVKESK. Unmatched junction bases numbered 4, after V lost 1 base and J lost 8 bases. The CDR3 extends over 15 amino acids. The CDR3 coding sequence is TGTGCCAGCAGCCAAGTGGGTAGCGGGGGGGATGAGCAGTTCTTC. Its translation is CASSQVGSGGDEQFF.

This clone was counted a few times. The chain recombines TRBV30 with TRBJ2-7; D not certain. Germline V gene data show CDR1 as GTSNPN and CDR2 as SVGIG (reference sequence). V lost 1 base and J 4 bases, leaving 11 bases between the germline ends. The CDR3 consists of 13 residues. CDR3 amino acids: CAWSALPAYEQYF. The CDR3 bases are TGTGCCTGGAGTGCCCTGCCTGCTTACGAGCAGTACTTC.

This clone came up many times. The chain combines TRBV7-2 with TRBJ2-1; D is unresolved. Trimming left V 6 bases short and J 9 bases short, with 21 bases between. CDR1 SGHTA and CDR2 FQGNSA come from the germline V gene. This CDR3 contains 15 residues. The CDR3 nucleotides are TGTGCCAGCAGATTTGGGGTAGTACGGTCTGGTGAGCAGTTCTTC. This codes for CASRFGVVRSGEQFF.

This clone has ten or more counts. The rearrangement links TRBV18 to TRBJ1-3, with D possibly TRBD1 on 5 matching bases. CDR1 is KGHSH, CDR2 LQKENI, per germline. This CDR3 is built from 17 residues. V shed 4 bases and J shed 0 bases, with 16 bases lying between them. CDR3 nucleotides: TGTGCCAGCTCACAGCAACAGGCCGGGGCCTCTGGAAACACCATATATTTT. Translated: CASSQQQAGASGNTIYF.

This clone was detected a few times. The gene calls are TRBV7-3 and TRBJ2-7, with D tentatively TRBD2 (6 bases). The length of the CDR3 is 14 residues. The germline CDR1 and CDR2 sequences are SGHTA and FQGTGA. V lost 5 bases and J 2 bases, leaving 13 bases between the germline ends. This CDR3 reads CASSPRDSTYEQYF. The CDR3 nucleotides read TGTGCCAGCAGCCCCCGGGACTCGACCTACGAGCAGTACTTC.

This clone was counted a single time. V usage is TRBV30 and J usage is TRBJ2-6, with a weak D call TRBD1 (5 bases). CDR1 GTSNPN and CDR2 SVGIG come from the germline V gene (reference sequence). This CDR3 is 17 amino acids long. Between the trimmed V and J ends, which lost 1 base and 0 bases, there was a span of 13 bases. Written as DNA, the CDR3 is TGTGCCTGGAGTGGCACAGGCCAATCCTCTGGGGCCAACGTCCTGACTTTC. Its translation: CAWSGTGQSSGANVLTF.

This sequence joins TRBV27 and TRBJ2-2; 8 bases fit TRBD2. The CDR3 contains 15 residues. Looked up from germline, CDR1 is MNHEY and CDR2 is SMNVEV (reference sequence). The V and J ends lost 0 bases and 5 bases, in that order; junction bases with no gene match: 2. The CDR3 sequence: CASSLSAGGTGELFF. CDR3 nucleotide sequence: TGTGCCAGCAGTTTATCGGCGGGAGGAACCGGGGAGCTGTTTTTT.

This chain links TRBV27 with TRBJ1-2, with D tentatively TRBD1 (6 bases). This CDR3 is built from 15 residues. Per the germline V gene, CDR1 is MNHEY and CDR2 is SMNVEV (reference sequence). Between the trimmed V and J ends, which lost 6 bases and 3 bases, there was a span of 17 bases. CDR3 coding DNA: TGTGCCAGCAGCCGCCACCGGGACACTTACTATGGCTACACCTTC. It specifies CASSRHRDTYYGYTF.

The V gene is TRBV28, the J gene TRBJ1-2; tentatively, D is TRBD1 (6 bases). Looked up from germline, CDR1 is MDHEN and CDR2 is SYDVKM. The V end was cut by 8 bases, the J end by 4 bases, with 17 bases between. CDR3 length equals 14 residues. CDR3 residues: CASLSLQGTYGYTF. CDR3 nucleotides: TGTGCCAGCCTGAGTCTTCAGGGGACCTATGGCTACACCTTC.

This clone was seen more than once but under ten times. The CDR3 sequence: CASSWGTGNSYNEQFF. The DNA for the CDR3 is TGTGCCAGCAGCTGGGGGACAGGTAACTCCTACAATGAGCAGTTCTTC. The chain is built from TRBV5-4 and TRBJ2-1, with 8 bases matching TRBD1. The length of the CDR3 is 16 residues. The J segment lost 0 bases and the V segment lost 3 bases, leaving 5 bases of the junction unmatched. Germline V gives CDR1 SGHNT, CDR2 YYREEE (reference sequence).

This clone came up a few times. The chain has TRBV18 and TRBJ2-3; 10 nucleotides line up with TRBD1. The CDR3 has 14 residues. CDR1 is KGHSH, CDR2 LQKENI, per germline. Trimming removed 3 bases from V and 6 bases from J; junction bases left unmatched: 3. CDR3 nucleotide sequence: TGTGCCAGCTCACCGACAGGGGGCTTGGATACGCAGTATTTT. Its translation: CASSPTGGLDTQYF.

The DNA for the CDR3 is TGTGCCAGTAGTTTCGGGTCTCGCCAGTATGGCTACACCTTC. Translation: CASSFGSRQYGYTF. This sequence joins TRBV19 and TRBJ1-2; D unresolved. This CDR3 region has 14 residues. Germline V gives CDR1 LNHDA, CDR2 SQIVND (reference sequence). V shed 5 bases and J shed 5 bases, with 15 bases lying between them.

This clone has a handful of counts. CDR3 sequence reads: CASSDPGRLSYEQYF. CDR3 nucleotide sequence: TGTGCCAGCAGTGACCCGGGACGTCTCTCCTACGAGCAGTACTTC. This rearrangement joins TRBV2 to TRBJ2-7, with D tentatively TRBD1 or TRBD2 (5 bases each). There are 15 residues in the CDR3. Deletions cut 3 bases from V and 0 bases from J, with 12 bases between. The germline V gene encodes CDR1 SNHLY and CDR2 FYNNEI. Full variable domain (missing parts from reference TRBV2 and TRBJ2-7): EPEVTQTPSHQVTQMGQEVILRCVPISNHLYFYWYRQILGQKVEFLVSFYNNEISEKSEIFDDQFSVERPDGSNFTLKIRSTKLEDSAMYFCASSDPGRLSYEQYFGPGTRLTVT.